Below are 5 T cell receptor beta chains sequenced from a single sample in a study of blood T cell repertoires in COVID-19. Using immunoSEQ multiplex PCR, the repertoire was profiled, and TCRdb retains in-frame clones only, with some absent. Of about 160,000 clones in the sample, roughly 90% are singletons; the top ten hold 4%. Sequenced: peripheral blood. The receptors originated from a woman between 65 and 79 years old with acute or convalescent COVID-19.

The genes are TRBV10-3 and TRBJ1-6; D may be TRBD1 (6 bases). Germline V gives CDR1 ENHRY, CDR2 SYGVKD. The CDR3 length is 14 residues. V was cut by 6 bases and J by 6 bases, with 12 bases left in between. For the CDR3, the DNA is TGTGCCATCAGCCTGGGGGCTGGTAATTCACCCCTCCACTTT. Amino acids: CAISLGAGNSPLHF.

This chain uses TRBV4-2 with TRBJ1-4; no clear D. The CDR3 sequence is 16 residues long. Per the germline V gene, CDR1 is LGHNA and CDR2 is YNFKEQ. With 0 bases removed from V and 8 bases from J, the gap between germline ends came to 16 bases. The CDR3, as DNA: TGTGCCAGCAGCCAAGATCCCGCGGGGAGTGGGGAAAAACTGTTTTTT. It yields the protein CASSQDPAGSGEKLFF.

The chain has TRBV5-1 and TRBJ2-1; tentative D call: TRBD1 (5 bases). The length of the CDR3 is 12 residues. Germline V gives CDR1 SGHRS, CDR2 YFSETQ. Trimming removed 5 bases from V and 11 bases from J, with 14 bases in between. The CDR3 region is CASRSPPGQQFF. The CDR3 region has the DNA TGCGCCAGCAGGTCCCCTCCAGGGCAGCAGTTCTTC. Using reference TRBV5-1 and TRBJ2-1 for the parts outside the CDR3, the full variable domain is KAGVTQTPRYLIKTRGQQVTLSCSPISGHRSVSWYQQTPGQGLQFLFEYFSETQRNKGNFPGRFSGRQFSNSRSEMNVSTLELGDSALYLCASRSPPGQQFFGPGTRLTVL.

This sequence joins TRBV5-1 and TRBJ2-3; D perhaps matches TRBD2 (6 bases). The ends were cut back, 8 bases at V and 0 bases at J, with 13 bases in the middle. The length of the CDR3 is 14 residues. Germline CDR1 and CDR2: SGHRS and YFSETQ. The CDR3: CASWSGSSTDTQYF. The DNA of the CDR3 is TGCGCCAGTTGGAGCGGGTCTAGCACAGATACGCAGTATTTT.

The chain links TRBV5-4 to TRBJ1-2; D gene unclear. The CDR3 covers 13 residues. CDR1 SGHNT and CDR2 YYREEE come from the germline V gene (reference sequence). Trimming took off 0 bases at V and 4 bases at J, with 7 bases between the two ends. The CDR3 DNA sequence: TGTGCCAGCAGCTTGGGAGGCACCTATGGCTACACCTTC. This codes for CASSLGGTYGYTF.